This entry features one T cell receptor beta chain sequence. The antigen remains undetermined. The sample's time point: cycle 4 day 1 (C4D1), after six to seven weeks of nivolumab. Each of the patients experienced relapse following autologous stem cell transplantation, and their brentuximab vedotin exposure differed. Investigators obtained CD8+ T cells from thawed PBMCs by magnetic negative selection. The data originate from a study of PD-1 blockade in classical Hodgkin lymphoma. This CDR3 is 14 amino acids long. V lost 7 bases to trimming and J lost 5 bases, with 15 bases between them. CDR1 is MDHEN and CDR2 is SYDVKM in the germline V gene. Sequencing was performed with immunoSEQ multiplex PCR; in TCRdb, only in-frame clones are kept and a portion is missing. The sample gives fewer than 15,000 clones, roughly nine tenths of which show up once; about 18% is in the top ten. Findings and limits, study-wide: Patients starting nivolumab under 1 year after ASCT were excluded. CD8+ TCR diversity did not rise significantly by C4D1, unlike CD4+. Complete responders showed a baseline diversity that resembled the diversity of newly diagnosed patients. Healthy donors were reported to have higher baseline TCR diversity than newly diagnosed patients.

The J gene is TRBJ2-1, the V gene TRBV28; D is undetermined. This specimen was CD8+ T cells from blood, taken before the fourth cycle of nivolumab. The sequence derives from a human donor with classical Hodgkin lymphoma. The DNA for the CDR3 is TGTGCCAGCAACCCACCGGGCGGTGACAATGAGCAGTTCTTC. Translating it yields CASNPPGGDNEQFF.